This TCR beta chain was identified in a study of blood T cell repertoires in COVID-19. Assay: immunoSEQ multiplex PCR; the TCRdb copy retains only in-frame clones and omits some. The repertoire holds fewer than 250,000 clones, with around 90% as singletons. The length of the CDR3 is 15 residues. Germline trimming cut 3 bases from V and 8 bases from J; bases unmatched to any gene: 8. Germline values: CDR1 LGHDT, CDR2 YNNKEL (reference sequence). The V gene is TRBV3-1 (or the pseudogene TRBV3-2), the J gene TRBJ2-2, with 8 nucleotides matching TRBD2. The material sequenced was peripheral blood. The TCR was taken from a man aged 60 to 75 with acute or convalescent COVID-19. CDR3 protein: CASSQRTSLVGELFF. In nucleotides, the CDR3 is TGTGCCAGCAGCCAGAGGACTAGCCTGGTGGGGGAGCTGTTTTTT.